One sample yielded the 29 T cell receptor beta chains listed below, sequenced in a study of human CD8 memory T cell subsets. Researchers made TCR beta libraries via UMI-labeled 5' RACE. TCRdb reprocessed the 5' RACE reads, with one entry per CDR3 protein and no DNA. Reported are around 7,500 distinct CDR3 sequences; the ten largest clones contain 20% to 25%. Specimen: CD8+ T cells from PBMCs. All receptors derive from a human donor in good health.

The chain combines TRBV3-1 with TRBJ2-1; TCRdb gives TRBD2 as the D gene, but with no DNA this cannot be confirmed. Germline V gives CDR1 LGHDT, CDR2 YNNKEL (reference sequence). The CDR3 extends over 17 amino acids. CDR3 sequence reads: CASSHGRGSGAYNEQFF.

Considering frequency, this clonotype is medium-sized. The chain carries TRBV28 and TRBJ2-7; TCRdb selects TRBD2, and the lack of DNA leaves this call unchecked. The CDR3 spans 15 residues. Per the germline V gene, CDR1 is MDHEN and CDR2 is SYDVKM. The CDR3 protein is CASRRTSGRAYEQYF.

The chain joins TRBV20-1 to TRBJ1-2; without DNA, the TCRdb call of TRBD1 cannot be checked. The CDR3 has 14 residues. Germline assignment: CDR1 DFQATT and CDR2 SNEGSKA (reference sequence). The CDR3 sequence is CSARAGTGWEGYTF.

The rearrangement uses TRBV4-1 and TRBJ2-7; TCRdb calls TRBD2, which cannot be checked without DNA. The CDR3 sequence is 16 residues long. From germline, CDR1 is MGHRA and CDR2 YSYEKL. This CDR3 is CASSQDQSGVLGEQYF.

The genes are TRBV9 and TRBJ2-1; the TCRdb D gene call, TRBD2, has no DNA to confirm it. The CDR3 has 15 residues. Looked up from germline, CDR1 is SGDLS and CDR2 is YYNGEE. CDR3 loop: CASSETGLPYNEQFF.

The gene calls are TRBV4-3 and TRBJ1-1. This CDR3 comprises 16 residues. Germline CDR1 is LGHNA and CDR2 is YSLEER. CDR3 amino acids: CASSQYDRDMNTEAFF.

V is TRBV2 and J is TRBJ1-1. Germline V lookup: CDR1 SNHLY, CDR2 FYNNEI. The CDR3 sequence is 13 residues long. The CDR3 loop reads CASSERAGTEAFF. The entire variable domain, with the rest obtained from reference TRBV2 and TRBJ1-1, is as follows: EPEVTQTPSHQVTQMGQEVILRCVPISNHLYFYWYRQILGQKVEFLVSFYNNEISEKSEIFDDQFSVERPDGSNFTLKIRSTKLEDSAMYFCASSERAGTEAFFGQGTRLTVV.

This chain joins TRBV5-6 and TRBJ2-3; the TCRdb call, TRBD2, lacks DNA for checking. The CDR3 totals 16 residues. Germline V CDR1 and CDR2: SGHDT, YYEEEE. CDR3 amino acids: CASSLGGGGRRDTQYF.

The chain uses TRBV30 and TRBJ2-3; without DNA, the TCRdb call of TRBD1 cannot be checked. From germline, CDR1 is GTSNPN and CDR2 SVGIG (reference sequence). CDR3 length: 15 amino acids. The CDR3 reads CAWNGGRGPADTQYF.

The chain combines TRBV20-1 with TRBJ1-5; absent DNA, TCRdb's TRBD1 call cannot be checked. CDR1 is DFQATT and CDR2 is SNEGSKA in the germline V gene (reference sequence). CDR3 size: 17 residues. CDR3 protein: CSATSRGIDMGNQPQHF.

This chain joins TRBV29-1 and TRBJ2-7; as DNA is missing, the TRBD2 call by TCRdb cannot be tested. This CDR3 has 16 amino acids. Germline CDR1 is SQVTM and CDR2 is ANQGSEA. The CDR3 sequence: CSVELWTSGSSGEQYF.

This clonotype is identified as medium-sized from frequency. This chain connects TRBV6-2 or TRBV6-3 to TRBJ2-7; TCRdb's D call, TRBD2, is unchecked because there is no DNA. CDR1 and CDR2 from the germline V gene are MNHEY and SVGEGT. The length of the CDR3 is 13 residues. The chain's CDR3 is CASVLSGAYEQYF.

The V and J genes are TRBV10-3 and TRBJ2-2; TCRdb selects TRBD1, and the lack of DNA leaves this call unchecked. This CDR3 contains 15 residues. The germline gives CDR1 ENHRY, CDR2 SYGVKD. CDR3: CAISAGQEVTGELFF.

This chain links TRBV12-3 or TRBV12-4 with TRBJ1-2. The CDR3 is 15 residues long. CDR3 in amino acids: CASSLKGRSNYGYTF.

The chain is built from TRBV6-5 and TRBJ2-1; with no DNA, the TCRdb D assignment of TRBD1 cannot be verified. The CDR3 is 14 amino acids. CDR1 MNHEY and CDR2 SVGAGI come from the germline V gene. The chain's CDR3 is CASSAGTGGDEQFF.

The CDR3 sequence: CASSLGVGAEGYTF. The gene calls are TRBV7-9 and TRBJ1-2; TCRdb names TRBD1, which stays unverified in the absence of DNA. The CDR3 has 14 residues. Germline assignment: CDR1 SEHNR and CDR2 FQNEAQ (reference sequence).

According to its frequency, this clonotype is medium-sized. V usage is TRBV20-1 and J usage is TRBJ2-3; TCRdb reports TRBD2, a call that lacks DNA to check it against. The length of the CDR3 is 18 residues. Germline CDR1 reads DFQATT; CDR2 reads SNEGSKA (reference sequence). The CDR3 loop is CSARDRGTSASSTDTQYF.

By frequency, this clonotype is medium-sized. The J gene is TRBJ2-7, the V gene TRBV20-1; TCRdb calls TRBD1, which cannot be checked without DNA. The CDR3 is made up of 14 amino acids. The germline V gene has CDR1 DFQATT and CDR2 SNEGSKA (reference sequence). CDR3 region: CSARGGQITYEQYF.

This clonotype counts as medium-sized by frequency. The CDR3 reads CAIRHGDSTEAFF. The rearrangement links TRBV10-3 to TRBJ1-1. This CDR3 contains 13 residues. The germline gives CDR1 ENHRY, CDR2 SYGVKD.

V and J are TRBV28 and TRBJ2-1; absent DNA, TCRdb's TRBD2 call cannot be checked. CDR1 and CDR2 (germline): MDHEN, SYDVKM. The CDR3 spans 16 residues. The CDR3 sequence is CASSLRTSGNNNEQFF.

The chain recombines TRBV19 with TRBJ1-1; TCRdb's D gene call, TRBD1, goes unchecked for lack of DNA. Per germline, CDR1 LNHDA and CDR2 SQIVND (reference sequence). The CDR3 spans 14 residues. CDR3 protein: CASSMNRDNTEAFF. The full variable domain, with the rest looked up from reference TRBV19 and TRBJ1-1, is DGGITQSPKYLFRKEGQNVTLSCEQNLNHDAMYWYRQDPGQGLRLIYYSQIVNDFQKGDIAEGYSVSREKKESFPLTVTSAQKNPTAFYLCASSMNRDNTEAFFGQGTRLTVV.

The chain uses TRBV12-3 or TRBV12-4 and TRBJ2-1; no DNA is available, so the TRBD1 call from TCRdb remains unchecked. The CDR3 has 12 residues. The CDR3 protein is CATGQGAGEQFF.

The rearrangement links TRBV6-2 or TRBV6-3 to TRBJ2-1. CDR1 and CDR2 from the germline V gene are MNHEY and SVGEGT. CDR3 length: 14 amino acids. CDR3 loop: CASSYSGDSNEQFF.

The chain is built from TRBV28 and TRBJ2-4; TCRdb lists TRBD2, though no DNA is available to test this call. CDR3 length equals 15 residues. Germline V gives CDR1 MDHEN, CDR2 SYDVKM. The CDR3 protein is CASSPIAGLGAIQYF. The full variable domain, completed using reference TRBV28 and TRBJ2-4, is DVKVTQSSRYLVKRTGEKVFLECVQDMDHENMFWYRQDPGLGLRLIYFSYDVKMKEKGDIPEGYSVSREKKERFSLILESASTNQTSMYLCASSPIAGLGAIQYFGAGTRLSVL.

The chain carries TRBV29-1 and TRBJ2-3. CDR1 SQVTM and CDR2 ANQGSEA come from the germline V gene. This CDR3 spans 14 amino acids. The CDR3 loop is CSVAAISSTDTQYF.

The rearrangement joins TRBV28 to TRBJ2-7; TCRdb lists TRBD1, though no DNA is available to test this call. Germline CDR1 reads MDHEN; CDR2 reads SYDVKM. The CDR3 has 14 amino acids. The CDR3 spells CASSSWTGLGEQYF.

The V call is TRBV27, the J call TRBJ2-1; TCRdb returns TRBD2, unconfirmable since there is no DNA. The germline gives CDR1 MNHEY, CDR2 SMNVEV (reference sequence). The CDR3 is made up of 17 amino acids. The CDR3: CASSPPRVAGAGNEQFF.

The V gene is TRBV5-1, the J gene TRBJ2-7; TCRdb names TRBD2, which stays unverified in the absence of DNA. The CDR3 sequence is 19 residues long. Germline V gene data show CDR1 as SGHRS and CDR2 as YFSETQ. CDR3 protein: CASSLVLDGGLAGFYEQYF.

This clonotype shows up as medium-sized by frequency. This chain uses TRBV14 with TRBJ2-2; no DNA is available, so the TRBD1 call from TCRdb remains unchecked. CDR3 length: 21 amino acids. Germline-derived CDR1 and CDR2 are SGHDN and FVKESK. The CDR3: CASSQDIWRRGQGVNTGELFF.